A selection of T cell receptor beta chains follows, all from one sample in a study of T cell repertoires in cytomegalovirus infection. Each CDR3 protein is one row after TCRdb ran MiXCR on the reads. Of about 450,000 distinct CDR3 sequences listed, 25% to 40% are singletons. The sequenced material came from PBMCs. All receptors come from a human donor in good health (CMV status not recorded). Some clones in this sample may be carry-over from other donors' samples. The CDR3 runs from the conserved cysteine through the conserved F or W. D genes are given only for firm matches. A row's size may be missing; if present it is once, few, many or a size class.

CDR3 protein: CASSLLGGGTDTQYF; CDR3 DNA: TGTGCCAGCAGTCTCCTGGGGGGTGGAACAGATACGCAGTATTTT; V gene: TRBV7-3; D gene: .; J gene: TRBJ2-3; clone size: many
CDR3 protein: CSARAAGGFTDTQYF; CDR3 DNA: TGCAGTGCTCGAGCGGCGGGGGGTTTCACAGATACGCAGTATTTT; V gene: TRBV20-1; D gene: TRBD2; J gene: TRBJ2-3; clone size: .
CDR3 protein: CASSLARGETQYF; CDR3 DNA: TGTGCCAGCAGCTTAGCCAGGGGTGAGACCCAGTACTTC; V gene: TRBV7-9; D gene: .; J gene: TRBJ2-5; clone size: .
CDR3 protein: CAIRAGGHIDTQYF; CDR3 DNA: TGTGCCATCAGGGCGGGGGGGCACATAGATACGCAGTATTTT; V gene: TRBV6-4; D gene: TRBD2; J gene: TRBJ2-3; clone size: .
CDR3 protein: CAISAGSGSTYGYTF; CDR3 DNA: TGTGCCATCAGCGCCGGGTCAGGGAGTACCTATGGCTACACCTTC; V gene: TRBV10-3; D gene: .; J gene: TRBJ1-2; clone size: once
CDR3 protein: CDSSQATTGVGHSYEQYF; CDR3 DNA: TGTGACAGCAGCCAAGCTACAACAGGGGTGGGCCACTCCTACGAGCAGTACTTC; V gene: TRBV4-2; D gene: TRBD1; J gene: TRBJ2-7; clone size: .
CDR3 protein: CSAKGETVNEQFF; CDR3 DNA: TGCAGTGCAAAGGGAGAGACGGTCAATGAGCAGTTCTTC; V gene: TRBV20-1; D gene: .; J gene: TRBJ2-1; clone size: .
CDR3 protein: CASSGDRDNSPLHF; CDR3 DNA: TGTGCCAGCAGCGGGGACAGGGATAATTCACCCCTCCACTTT; V gene: TRBV7-9; D gene: TRBD1; J gene: TRBJ1-6; clone size: many
CDR3 protein: CASSSLRGQERSHQETQYF; CDR3 DNA: TGTGCCAGCAGCTCCTTAAGGGGGCAGGAGCGTTCGCACCAAGAGACCCAGTACTTC; V gene: TRBV7-9; D gene: TRBD1; J gene: TRBJ2-5; clone size: many
CDR3 protein: CSASDRVRGETQYF; CDR3 DNA: TGCAGTGCCTCGGACAGGGTCCGAGGGGAGACCCAGTACTTC; V gene: TRBV20-1; D gene: TRBD1; J gene: TRBJ2-5; clone size: .
CDR3 protein: CASSSGYSTDTQYF; CDR3 DNA: TGTGCCAGTAGTTCGGGGTATAGCACAGATACGCAGTATTTT; V gene: TRBV19; D gene: .; J gene: TRBJ2-3; clone size: .
CDR3 protein: CAPPLEGINSPLHF; CDR3 DNA: TGTGCCCCGCCTTTGGAGGGGATTAATTCACCCCTCCACTTT; V gene: TRBV10-3; D gene: .; J gene: TRBJ1-6; clone size: .
CDR3 protein: CASSLDRGGDTEAFF; CDR3 DNA: TGTGCCAGCAGTTTAGATCGCGGGGGCGACACTGAAGCTTTCTTT; V gene: TRBV12-3/TRBV12-4; D gene: .; J gene: TRBJ1-1; clone size: .
CDR3 protein: CASSFRGSELFF; CDR3 DNA: TGTGCTAGCAGCTTTAGGGGGAGCGAGCTGTTTTTT; V gene: TRBV7-6; D gene: .; J gene: TRBJ2-2; clone size: many
CDR3 protein: CASSPLRGGYEQYF; CDR3 DNA: TGTGCCAGCAGCCCACTCCGAGGGGGCTACGAGCAGTACTTC; V gene: TRBV11-2; D gene: .; J gene: TRBJ2-7; clone size: .
CDR3 protein: CASSYRGDWNEQFF; CDR3 DNA: TGTGCCAGCAGTTACAGGGGGGACTGGAATGAGCAGTTCTTC; V gene: TRBV6-8; D gene: .; J gene: TRBJ2-1; clone size: .
CDR3 protein: CASSEGRGSPLHF; CDR3 DNA: TGTGCCAGCAGTGAAGGGAGAGGTTCACCCCTCCACTTT; V gene: TRBV2; D gene: .; J gene: TRBJ1-6; clone size: .
CDR3 protein: CASKLRGQGDPPYEQYF; CDR3 DNA: TGTGCCAGCAAGTTAAGGGGACAGGGTGATCCTCCTTACGAGCAGTACTTC; V gene: TRBV2; D gene: TRBD1; J gene: TRBJ2-7; clone size: many
CDR3 protein: CASSLWGPVATNEKLFF; CDR3 DNA: TGTGCCAGCAGTTTATGGGGCCCCGTCGCAACTAATGAAAAACTGTTTTTT; V gene: TRBV27; D gene: .; J gene: TRBJ1-4; clone size: few
CDR3 protein: CASSLNPDPLHF; CDR3 DNA: TGTGCCAGCAGTTTAAACCCCGACCCCCTCCACTTT; V gene: TRBV28; D gene: .; J gene: TRBJ1-6; clone size: .
CDR3 protein: CASSFVSYNEQFF; CDR3 DNA: TGTGCCAGCAGTTTTGTGTCCTACAATGAGCAGTTCTTC; V gene: TRBV28; D gene: .; J gene: TRBJ2-1; clone size: .
CDR3 protein: CSAPRGGRISYNEQFF; CDR3 DNA: TGCAGTGCGCCGCGGGGGGGCCGAATATCCTACAATGAGCAGTTCTTC; V gene: TRBV20-1; D gene: TRBD2; J gene: TRBJ2-1; clone size: .
CDR3 protein: CASRPTLGGRRGLNTGELFF; CDR3 DNA: TGTGCCAGCAGACCCACGCTCGGGGGGCGGAGGGGTTTGAACACCGGGGAGCTGTTTTTT; V gene: TRBV12-3/TRBV12-4; D gene: .; J gene: TRBJ2-2; clone size: .
CDR3 protein: CASSFALKGQNYGYTF; CDR3 DNA: TGTGCCAGCAGTTTTGCTTTAAAGGGACAGAACTATGGCTACACCTTC; V gene: TRBV27; D gene: TRBD1; J gene: TRBJ1-2; clone size: .
CDR3 protein: CDSSHGQGYSYEQYF; CDR3 DNA: TGTGACAGCAGCCACGGACAGGGTTACTCCTACGAGCAGTACTTC; V gene: TRBV7-6; D gene: TRBD1; J gene: TRBJ2-7; clone size: once
CDR3 protein: CASSYLPGTTLNIQYF; CDR3 DNA: TGTGCCAGCAGTTACCTACCCGGGACTACATTAAACATTCAGTACTTC; V gene: TRBV6-6; D gene: TRBD2; J gene: TRBJ2-4; clone size: .
CDR3 protein: CATSDLGTYNEQFF; CDR3 DNA: TGTGCCACCAGTGATCTCGGAACCTACAATGAGCAGTTCTTC; V gene: TRBV24-1; D gene: .; J gene: TRBJ2-1; clone size: .
CDR3 protein: CASSSPSNEGGGETQYF; CDR3 DNA: TGTGCCAGCAGCTCCCCCTCGAATGAGGGCGGGGGGGAGACCCAGTACTTC; V gene: TRBV5-5; D gene: TRBD2; J gene: TRBJ2-5; clone size: few
CDR3 protein: CASSPRDSRTAYGYTF; CDR3 DNA: TGTGCCAGCTCACCCCGGGACAGCCGAACTGCCTATGGCTACACCTTC; V gene: TRBV18; D gene: TRBD1; J gene: TRBJ1-2; clone size: .
CDR3 protein: CASSSQFGDSEKLFF; CDR3 DNA: TGTGCCAGCAGCTCTCAATTTGGGGATAGTGAAAAACTGTTTTTT; V gene: TRBV7-6; D gene: .; J gene: TRBJ1-4; clone size: few
CDR3 protein: CASSLGAGLSGANVLTF; CDR3 DNA: TGTGCCAGCAGCTTAGGGGCAGGCCTCTCTGGGGCCAACGTCCTGACTTTC; V gene: TRBV7-9; D gene: .; J gene: TRBJ2-6; clone size: .
CDR3 protein: CASSYWPRDRGYTGELFF; CDR3 DNA: TGTGCCAGCAGTTACTGGCCCCGGGACAGGGGGTACACCGGGGAGCTGTTTTTT; V gene: TRBV6-5; D gene: TRBD1; J gene: TRBJ2-2; clone size: .
CDR3 protein: CASSLEGGQKYEQYF; CDR3 DNA: TGTGCCAGCAGCTTAGAGGGGGGACAAAAGTACGAGCAGTACTTC; V gene: TRBV11-2; D gene: .; J gene: TRBJ2-7; clone size: many
CDR3 protein: CDSSYLSGTWEQFF; CDR3 DNA: TGTGACAGCAGTTACCTTAGTGGGACGTGGGAGCAGTTCTTC; V gene: TRBV6-5; D gene: .; J gene: TRBJ2-1; clone size: once
CDR3 protein: CASSRGWTEAFF; CDR3 DNA: TGTGCCAGCAGCCGAGGGTGGACTGAAGCTTTCTTT; V gene: TRBV7-2; D gene: .; J gene: TRBJ1-1; clone size: many
CDR3 protein: CASSKTVETQYF; CDR3 DNA: TGTGCCAGCAGCAAAACCGTGGAGACCCAGTACTTC; V gene: TRBV7-2; D gene: .; J gene: TRBJ2-5; clone size: many
CDR3 protein: CASSLSSGGAHEQFF; CDR3 DNA: TGTGCCAGTAGTTTATCTAGCGGGGGGGCGCATGAGCAGTTCTTC; V gene: TRBV19; D gene: TRBD2; J gene: TRBJ2-1; clone size: .
CDR3 protein: CASSQKGTVNNEQFF; CDR3 DNA: TGTGCCAGCAGTCAAAAAGGGACAGTAAACAATGAGCAGTTCTTC; V gene: TRBV27; D gene: TRBD1; J gene: TRBJ2-1; clone size: few
CDR3 protein: CASSLAGQGYNEQFF; CDR3 DNA: TGTGCCAGCAGCTTAGCGGGGCAGGGATACAATGAGCAGTTCTTC; V gene: TRBV7-2; D gene: .; J gene: TRBJ2-1; clone size: many
CDR3 protein: CASSRSQDFQETQYF; CDR3 DNA: TGTGCCAGCAGCAGAAGTCAGGATTTCCAAGAGACCCAGTACTTC; V gene: TRBV11-3; D gene: .; J gene: TRBJ2-5; clone size: .
CDR3 protein: CASSLLQGDSPLHF; CDR3 DNA: TGTGCCAGCAGTTTGCTTCAGGGGGACTCACCCCTCCACTTT; V gene: TRBV12-3/TRBV12-4; D gene: TRBD1; J gene: TRBJ1-6; clone size: few
CDR3 protein: CASSSTGGPQETQYF; CDR3 DNA: TGTGCCAGCAGTAGTACCGGGGGCCCCCAAGAGACCCAGTACTTC; V gene: TRBV6-4; D gene: .; J gene: TRBJ2-5; clone size: .
CDR3 protein: CSARDRTSPHEQYF; CDR3 DNA: TGCAGTGCTAGAGATAGGACTAGCCCCCACGAGCAGTACTTC; V gene: TRBV20-1; D gene: TRBD2; J gene: TRBJ2-7; clone size: .